The following is a TCR beta chain sequence with its context. The source of the sample is a study of shared clonotypes between healthy human individuals. The length of the CDR3 is 13 residues. Trimming pared 6 bases from V and 7 bases from J, leaving 15 bases between. Germline V CDR1 and CDR2: MDHEN, SYDVKM. Measured with immunoSEQ multiplex PCR; TCRdb has only the in-frame clones, and not every one. The sample has 2 million to 2.5 million clones, around 93% seen once; the top ten hold 0.37%. The sequenced sample consisted of naive CD4+ T cells from PBMCs. The subset: CD45RA+ positively selected. The TCR was taken from a man aged 18 to 29 in good health. Some clones in this sample may be carry-over from other donors' samples. The chain links TRBV28 to TRBJ1-2; tentatively, D is TRBD1 (6 bases). In nucleotides, the CDR3 is TGTGCCAGCAGCTCCCGGGGGGGGCTTGGCTACACCTTC. Protein product: CASSSRGGLGYTF.